One and the same sample provided the 20 T cell receptor beta chains below, sequenced in a study of blood T cells in healthy people across ages. Through a sample-barcoded 5' primer and a J-beta primer mix, a second PCR was run for roughly 7 to 11 cycles. TCRdb fed the 5' RACE reads into MiXCR, producing one record per CDR3 protein. This table has more than 1,400,000 distinct CDR3 sequences, 42% appearing once. The sample consisted of blood. Receptors originate from a young woman in good health.

This chain connects TRBV2 to TRBJ1-6, with D uncertain. Germline V gives CDR1 SNHLY, CDR2 FYNNEI. This CDR3 spans 13 amino acids. V was pared by 2 bases and J by 9 bases, with 8 bases between. In DNA form, the CDR3 reads TGTGCCAGCAGTGAATATGGCAGTTCACCCCTCCACTTT. Translation gives CASSEYGSSPLHF.

Remarks on this clonotype: At one end, the junction sequence differs from germline, possibly due to a read error. V and J are TRBV7-9 and TRBJ1-2; possible D gene TRBD1, 5 bases. The CDR3 contains 12 residues. Germline CDR1 SEHNR, CDR2 FQNEAQ (reference sequence). The CDR3 DNA is TGTGCCAGCGGCTTCCTGACAGAAGGCTACACCTTC. It translates to CASGFLTEGYTF.

This clonotype was recorded many times. The chain is built from TRBV5-1 and TRBJ2-1; D remains unclear. V was shortened by 1 base and J by 5 bases, with 7 bases between the two germline ends. The V gene's germline CDR1 is SGHRS and CDR2 YFSETQ. The length of the CDR3 is 13 residues. CDR3 in DNA: TGCGCCAGCAGCTTGTTTGGTGACAATGAGCAGTTCTTC. Its translation: CASSLFGDNEQFF.

This clonotype was recorded a few times. The genes are TRBV11-3 and TRBJ2-1; D may be TRBD1 (7 bases). Germline V gives CDR1 SGHNT, CDR2 YENEEA. V lost 5 bases and J 6 bases, leaving 14 bases between the germline ends. The CDR3 is 14 residues long. CDR3 amino acids: CASSNGQGGNEQFF. In DNA form, the CDR3 reads TGTGCCAGCAGCAATGGGCAGGGGGGCAATGAGCAGTTCTTC.

This clonotype was observed a handful of times. This chain uses TRBV12-3 or TRBV12-4 with TRBJ2-2; D might be TRBD1 or TRBD2, each matching 6 bases. The CDR3 totals 13 residues. In DNA form, the CDR3 reads TGTGCTGGTGGAGGGGGTAACACCGGGGAGCTGTTTTTT. Encoded protein: CAGGGGNTGELFF.

V is TRBV20-1 and J is TRBJ1-2, with a possible D match to TRBD1 (6 bases). Looked up from germline, CDR1 is DFQATT and CDR2 is SNEGSKA (reference sequence). The V end lost 6 bases, the J end lost 0 bases, and 14 bases lay between the germline ends. The CDR3 runs to 14 residues. The CDR3 spells CSATRQEANYGYTF. Here the CDR3 DNA reads TGCAGTGCAACCCGACAGGAAGCTAACTATGGCTACACCTTC.

This sequence joins TRBV12-3 or TRBV12-4 and TRBJ2-1, with TRBD2 as a possible D gene (6 bases). This CDR3 is 15 amino acids long. Trimming cost V 9 bases and J 6 bases, with 21 bases left between them. The CDR3 coding sequence is TGTGCCAGTGTCTTTGGGACTGCGGGGCTCAATGAGCAGTTCTTC. It translates to CASVFGTAGLNEQFF.

This clonotype was picked up a small number of times. The J gene is TRBJ2-5, the V gene TRBV4-1; 11 bases line up with TRBD1. V lost 0 bases, J lost 5 bases, and 8 bases stayed unmatched. The CDR3 contains 17 residues. Germline V gene data show CDR1 as MGHRA and CDR2 as YSYEKL. The CDR3 DNA sequence: TGCGCCAGCAGCCAAGAGCAGGGACAGGGGGGTTCCGAGACCCAGTACTTC. Its translation: CASSQEQGQGGSETQYF.

This rearrangement joins TRBV7-2 to TRBJ1-2; 12 positions agree with TRBD1. Germline V lookup: CDR1 SGHTA, CDR2 FQGNSA. The V gene end was trimmed by 2 bases and the J gene end by 4 bases; junction bases not matched to a gene: 14. CDR3 length: 19 residues. The CDR3 loop is CASSLTAGTGGVLSYGYTF. DNA of the CDR3: TGTGCCAGCAGCTTAACGGCAGGGACAGGGGGCGTACTTTCCTATGGCTACACCTTC.

The rearrangement links TRBV30 to TRBJ1-1, with D perhaps TRBD1 (5 bases). Germline CDR1 reads GTSNPN; CDR2 reads SVGIG (reference sequence). This CDR3 region has 13 residues. V dropped 5 bases and J dropped 6 bases, with 16 bases sitting between them. The CDR3 loop is CAWYRDRPSEAFF. The CDR3 nucleotides are TGTGCCTGGTACCGGGACCGTCCCTCTGAAGCTTTCTTT.

This clonotype was seen more than once but under ten times. A read error may produce the germline difference seen at one junction end. V usage is TRBV20-1 and J usage is TRBJ2-7; D gene ambiguous. CDR1 is DFQATT and CDR2 is SNEGSKA in the germline V gene (reference sequence). This CDR3 is 14 amino acids long. The CDR3 coding sequence is TGCAGTGCCCTAGATATATCCGGCTCCAACGAGCAGTACTTC. Its translation is CSALDISGSNEQYF.

This clonotype was detected only a few times. A junction end diverges from the germline sequence, so it may reflect a read error. V gene TRBV12-3 or TRBV12-4 combines with J gene TRBJ2-3; possibly TRBD1 for D (6 bases). This CDR3 is built from 15 residues. CDR3 DNA: TGTACCAGCAGTTTCTCAGGGGCAGGCACAGATACGCAGTATTTT. This encodes CTSSFSGAGTDTQYF.

The rearrangement uses TRBV20-1 and TRBJ2-7; D not resolved. V gave up 6 bases and J gave up 1 base, with 7 bases separating them. CDR1 and CDR2 (germline): DFQATT, SNEGSKA (reference sequence). The length of the CDR3 is 11 residues. CDR3 nucleotide sequence: TGCAGTGCGGAGAGTTCCTACGAGCAGTACTTC. Translated: CSAESSYEQYF.

In DNA form, the CDR3 reads TGTGCCAGCCGAAGGGTCCAGGCATCGGGCGACACTGAAGCTTTCTTT. It translates to CASRRVQASGDTEAFF. The chain has TRBV6-6 and TRBJ1-1; unclear D gene. This CDR3 has 16 residues. CDR1 and CDR2 (germline): MNHNY, SVGAGI (reference sequence). Trimming left V 8 bases short and J 3 bases short, with 22 bases between.

This clonotype turned up a few times. The chain couples TRBV10-3 to TRBJ2-3; D may be TRBD2 (5 bases). The CDR3 has 14 residues. Germline V CDR1 and CDR2: ENHRY, SYGVKD. V was shortened by 5 bases and J by 2 bases, with 11 bases between the two germline ends. The CDR3 loop reads CAISSGLDTDTQYF. The DNA for the CDR3 is TGTGCCATCAGTAGCGGACTTGACACAGATACGCAGTATTTT.

The rearrangement links TRBV27 to TRBJ2-5; 9 bases map to TRBD2. Matching the DNA end better, TRBJ2-7 makes the J call doubtful. The CDR3 spans 15 residues. The V gene's germline CDR1 is MNHEY and CDR2 SMNVEV (reference sequence). CDR3 bases: TGTGCCAGCAGTTTATTGGCGGGACTAGCATCCGAGCAGTACTTC. Its protein is CASSLLAGLASEQYF.

Of note for this clonotype: Relative to the germline gene, one junction end is altered; a read error may explain this. In nucleotides, the CDR3 is TGTGCCTGCAGCGGGGGGGGGCGAAACTATGGCTACACCTTC. Its translation is CACSGGGRNYGYTF. This chain connects TRBV25-1 to TRBJ1-2, with D possibly TRBD1 on 6 matching bases. CDR3 length: 14 residues. Germline CDR1 and CDR2: MGHDK and SYGVNS.

This clonotype has more than one count but fewer than ten. V usage is TRBV29-1 and J usage is TRBJ2-5; possibly TRBD2 for D (5 bases). This CDR3 is 11 amino acids long. The germline gives CDR1 SQVTM, CDR2 ANQGSEA. V lost 5 bases, J lost 9 bases, and 13 bases lay in between. CDR3 bases: TGCAGCGTTTACGATTGGCGGGCCCAGTACTTC. It specifies CSVYDWRAQYF.

This clonotype was detected once. The CDR3 region has the DNA TGCGCCAGCAGCCAGCCAGGGCTCGTGAGGGACGAGCAGTACTTC. It yields the protein CASSQPGLVRDEQYF. The chain has TRBV4-1 and TRBJ2-7; D may match TRBD1 or TRBD2 (5 bases each). Looked up from germline, CDR1 is MGHRA and CDR2 is YSYEKL. V was cut by 3 bases and J by 5 bases, with 17 bases left in between. The length of the CDR3 is 15 residues.

This clonotype was recorded only once. In nucleotides, the CDR3 is TGTGCCAGCAAAGGAGGGGGCCCTAATCAGCCCCAGCATTTT. This encodes CASKGGGPNQPQHF. The chain is built from TRBV2 and TRBJ1-5, with TRBD1 matching over 7 bases. CDR1 is SNHLY, CDR2 FYNNEI, per germline. CDR3 length: 14 amino acids. After removal of 7 bases from V and 4 bases from J, the junction contained 7 bases not matched to a gene.